Detailed here is one TCR beta chain. The target antigen is unknown. These data originate in a study of T-cell reconstitution after alpha-beta-depleted transplantation in children. Study-level points and caveats: A year post-transplant, T-cell counts and diversity derived mostly from newly produced T cells. Expanded graft clones, several hundred of them, were reportedly the source of alpha-beta T cells about two months after transplant. Diversity of TCRbeta at day 60 was high in some patients, arising from surviving recipient T cells and thymic progenitors.

Unique molecular identifiers were built into the TCRbeta library. One entry per CDR3 protein results from TCRdb running MiXCR on the PCR reads. The top ten hold around 7.6% of the sample, which has 330,000 or so distinct CDR3 sequences, about 9.5% seen once. V lost 5 bases to trimming and J lost 0 bases; unmatched junction nucleotides: 10. CDR3 length: 16 amino acids. The germline CDR1 and CDR2 sequences are MNHEY and SMNVEV (reference sequence). The J gene is TRBJ2-7, the V gene TRBV27; TRBD1 aligns across 7 bases. This clonotype originated in a boy under three years old with acute myeloid leukemia, due to receive a stem cell transplant. The material sequenced was PBMCs, taken before TCRalphabeta/CD19-depleted stem cell transplant. The CDR3 loop is CASSPIQGSSSYEQYF. CDR3 nucleotides: TGTGCCAGCAGTCCCATACAGGGGTCGAGCTCCTACGAGCAGTACTTC.